Shown below are 20 T cell receptor beta chains from a single sample sequenced in a study of T cells in localized non-small cell lung cancer. Method: immunoSEQ multiplex PCR; TCRdb's copy keeps in-frame clones and lacks some. The sample holds 100,000 or so clones, more than 75% seen once. The specimen was PBMCs, collected before any cancer treatment. All receptors come from a woman aged 35 to 70 with stage II squamous cell lung carcinoma.

The chain links TRBV2 to TRBJ1-2; TRBD1 aligns across 8 bases. V trimming: 3 bases; J trimming: 2 bases; junction bases outside the gene matches: 2. Germline V lookup: CDR1 SNHLY, CDR2 FYNNEI. The CDR3 is made up of 14 amino acids. The CDR3 bases are TGTGCCAGCAGTGATCGACAGGGGAACTATGGCTACACCTTC. Translated: CASSDRQGNYGYTF.

This chain connects TRBV5-1 to TRBJ1-1, with a tentative D call TRBD1 (5 bases). Germline V gene sequence: CDR1 SGHRS, CDR2 YFSETQ. This CDR3 comprises 14 residues. V was clipped by 3 bases and J by 0 bases, with 9 bases between them. In nucleotides, the CDR3 is TGCGCCAGCAGCTCGACAGTGATGAACACTGAAGCTTTCTTT. This gives the protein CASSSTVMNTEAFF.

This clone was observed a single time. The V gene is TRBV6-1, the J gene TRBJ1-1, with D uncertain. The germline V and J ends were trimmed by 10 bases and 3 bases, with 12 bases remaining between them. Germline assignment: CDR1 MNHNS and CDR2 SASEGT. There are 12 residues in the CDR3. CDR3 protein: CAISRAYTEAFF. CDR3 nucleotide sequence: TGTGCCATCTCTAGAGCCTACACTGAAGCTTTCTTT.

This chain connects TRBV28 to TRBJ2-2, with TRBD2 identical over 10 bases. This CDR3 is built from 18 residues. From germline, CDR1 is MDHEN and CDR2 SYDVKM. Trimming took 4 bases from V and 1 from J; bases not matched to a gene: 9. Here the CDR3 reads CASSYPSGRIRNTGELFF. CDR3 sequence (DNA): TGTGCCAGCAGTTATCCTAGCGGGAGAATTAGGAACACCGGGGAGCTGTTTTTT.

This sequence joins TRBV30 and TRBJ1-2; D possibly corresponds to TRBD1 (5 bases). The germline CDR1 and CDR2 sequences are GTSNPN and SVGIG (reference sequence). This CDR3 spans 13 amino acids. The V and J ends lost 8 bases and 3 bases respectively, with 16 bases between them. The CDR3 coding sequence is TGTGCCCGGGAGGGGCCGACGTACTATGGCTACACCTTC. Translated: CAREGPTYYGYTF. Full variable domain (remainder filled in from reference TRBV30 and TRBJ1-2): SQTIHQWPATLVQPVGSPLSLECTVEGTSNPNLYWYRQAAGRGLQLLFYSVGIGQISSEVPQNLSASRPQDRQFILSSKKLLLSDSGFYLCAREGPTYYGYTFGSGTRLTVV.

The genes are TRBV27 and TRBJ1-6; D gene ambiguous. Between the trimmed V and J ends, which lost 5 bases and 7 bases, there was a span of 18 bases. This CDR3 has 16 residues. Germline values: CDR1 MNHEY, CDR2 SMNVEV (reference sequence). The CDR3 is CASSPTSAGTNSPLHF. CDR3 nucleotide sequence: TGTGCCAGCAGTCCAACGTCGGCAGGAACAAATTCACCCCTCCACTTT.

The chain is built from TRBV2 and TRBJ1-6, with TRBD1 as a possible D gene (6 bases). The germline V gene encodes CDR1 SNHLY and CDR2 FYNNEI. V lost 5 bases to trimming and J lost 7 bases, with 15 bases between them. The CDR3 is 15 residues long. CDR3 sequence (DNA): TGTGCCAGCAGTATACAGGGACTTTCGAATTCACCCCTCCACTTT. Amino acid sequence: CASSIQGLSNSPLHF. The full variable domain, its missing parts supplied by reference TRBV2 and TRBJ1-6, is EPEVTQTPSHQVTQMGQEVILRCVPISNHLYFYWYRQILGQKVEFLVSFYNNEISEKSEIFDDQFSVERPDGSNFTLKIRSTKLEDSAMYFCASSIQGLSNSPLHFGNGTRLTVT.

The rearrangement uses TRBV5-1 and TRBJ2-1, with D hard to call. The ends were cut back, 0 bases at V and 6 bases at J, with 19 bases in the middle. The CDR3 runs to 17 residues. Germline V lookup: CDR1 SGHRS, CDR2 YFSETQ. The CDR3 DNA reads TGCGCCAGCAGCTTGGTCGCCGGACCCGTCCCTGGCAATGAGCAGTTCTTC. This encodes CASSLVAGPVPGNEQFF.

The chain combines TRBV5-1 with TRBJ2-2, with a weak D call TRBD1 (6 bases). V was shortened by 0 bases and J by 2 bases, with 8 bases between the two germline ends. Germline V gene sequence: CDR1 SGHRS, CDR2 YFSETQ. This CDR3 spans 15 amino acids. As DNA, the CDR3 is TGCGCCAGCAGCTTGGCGGGACATAACACCGGGGAGCTGTTTTTT. Translating gives CASSLAGHNTGELFF. Combining the CDR3 with reference TRBV5-1 and TRBJ2-2 gives the whole variable domain KAGVTQTPRYLIKTRGQQVTLSCSPISGHRSVSWYQQTPGQGLQFLFEYFSETQRNKGNFPGRFSGRQFSNSRSEMNVSTLELGDSALYLCASSLAGHNTGELFFGEGSRLTVL.

CDR3 residues: CASSEVGQGLSGANVLTF. The CDR3 DNA is TGTGCCAGCAGTGAAGTGGGACAGGGCCTCTCTGGGGCCAACGTCCTGACTTTC. The chain employs TRBV6-1 and TRBJ2-6; 9 positions agree with TRBD1. This CDR3 is built from 18 residues. V lost 1 base, J lost 0 bases, and 4 bases stayed unmatched. Germline CDR1 MNHNS, CDR2 SASEGT.

The chain employs TRBV9 and TRBJ1-2, with D unclear. With 2 bases removed from V and 2 bases from J, the gap between germline ends came to 7 bases. The CDR3 contains 13 residues. Germline V gene sequence: CDR1 SGDLS, CDR2 YYNGEE. CDR3 sequence (DNA): TGTGCCAGCAGCGTGGGCAGGAACTATGGCTACACCTTC. It is translated as CASSVGRNYGYTF.

V usage is TRBV5-1 and J usage is TRBJ1-5, with 8 bases identical to TRBD1. Germline-derived CDR1 and CDR2 are SGHRS and YFSETQ. CDR3 length: 15 amino acids. V lost 2 bases to trimming and J lost 3 bases; unmatched junction nucleotides: 4. Written as DNA, the CDR3 is TGCGCCAGCAGCTTTACAGGGGGATACAATCAGCCCCAGCATTTT. This codes for CASSFTGGYNQPQHF.

This clone has just one count. The chain recombines TRBV27 with TRBJ1-1; 7 nucleotides agree with TRBD1. Unmatched junction bases numbered 13, after V lost 6 bases and J lost 3 bases. From germline, CDR1 is MNHEY and CDR2 SMNVEV (reference sequence). The CDR3 is made up of 16 amino acids. The CDR3 DNA reads TGTGCCAGCAGAACGAGCAGGGGGAGGAAGGACACTGAAGCTTTCTTT. Translating gives CASRTSRGRKDTEAFF.

This chain uses TRBV5-1 with TRBJ2-3, with D hard to call. CDR1 SGHRS and CDR2 YFSETQ come from the germline V gene. The ends were cut back, 5 bases at V and 5 bases at J, with 18 bases in the middle. This CDR3 region has 15 residues. CDR3 nucleotide sequence: TGCGCCAGCAGTTCACACATCCCCCTGAGAGATACGCAGTATTTT. Protein: CASSSHIPLRDTQYF.

V is TRBV18 and J is TRBJ2-3, with unresolved D. The germline gives CDR1 KGHSH, CDR2 LQKENI. The CDR3 extends over 14 amino acids. Trimming left V 3 bases short and J 1 base short, with 8 bases between. The CDR3 loop is CASSPPGRTDTQYF. Here the CDR3 DNA reads TGTGCCAGCTCACCCCCTGGGCGCACAGATACGCAGTATTTT. Drawing the rest from reference TRBV18 and TRBJ2-3, the complete variable domain is NAGVMQNPRHLVRRRGQEARLRCSPMKGHSHVYWYRQLPEEGLKFMVYLQKENIIDESGMPKERFSAEFPKEGPSILRIQQVVRGDSAAYFCASSPPGRTDTQYFGPGTRLTVL.

The chain combines TRBV28 with TRBJ2-1, with D perhaps TRBD1 (6 bases). This CDR3 region has 16 residues. CDR1 and CDR2 from the germline V gene are MDHEN and SYDVKM. V was pared by 5 bases and J by 8 bases, with 22 bases between. The CDR3 spells CASSPQIQGKVDEQFF. In DNA form, the CDR3 reads TGTGCCAGCAGTCCACAAATCCAGGGGAAGGTCGATGAGCAGTTCTTC.

V is TRBV27 and J is TRBJ1-2; TRBD1 aligns across 9 bases. CDR1 and CDR2 (germline): MNHEY, SMNVEV (reference sequence). This CDR3 is 14 amino acids long. V was clipped by 3 bases and J by 8 bases; unmatched bases: 7. Here the CDR3 reads CASSFRDRVGGYTF. CDR3 coding DNA: TGTGCCAGCAGTTTCCGGGACAGGGTAGGAGGCTACACCTTC.

The V call is TRBV14, the J call TRBJ1-1; TRBD1 aligns across 7 bases. Germline V gene data show CDR1 as SGHDN and CDR2 as FVKESK. After removal of 4 bases from V and 4 bases from J, the junction contained 9 bases not matched to a gene. The CDR3 runs to 15 residues. DNA of the CDR3: TGTGCCAGCAGCCCGTTGAACAGGGGAGGCACTGAAGCTTTCTTT. It translates to CASSPLNRGGTEAFF.

The chain has TRBV7-9 and TRBJ2-6; possibly TRBD1 for D (6 bases). Trimming removed 4 bases at V and 2 bases at J, with 12 bases between. The CDR3 length is 16 residues. Germline V gene lookup returns CDR1 SEHNR and CDR2 FQNEAQ (reference sequence). CDR3 sequence reads: CASSSRSGAGANVLTF. CDR3 nucleotides: TGTGCCAGCAGCTCACGCTCAGGGGCTGGGGCCAACGTCCTGACTTTC.

This rearrangement joins TRBV2 to TRBJ1-4, with D uncertain. Germline V gene sequence: CDR1 SNHLY, CDR2 FYNNEI. The CDR3 extends over 13 amino acids. Trimming took 8 bases from V and 8 from J, leaving 15 bases between them. CDR3 in amino acids: CASGKTFTEKLFF. The CDR3, as DNA: TGTGCCAGCGGAAAAACTTTTACCGAAAAACTGTTTTTT.